Listed here is a single T cell receptor (beta chain). The sample originates from a study of blood T cells in healthy people across ages. Trimming cost V 5 bases and J 7 bases, with 24 bases left between them. CDR1 SGHTA and CDR2 FQGNSA come from the germline V gene. CDR3 length equals 16 residues. Next came a second PCR, run for about 6 to 11 cycles, which used a sample-barcoded 5' primer along with a J-beta primer mix. MiXCR was run by TCRdb on the 5' RACE reads, yielding one entry per CDR3 protein. This sample has about 670,000 distinct CDR3 sequences, with 40% to 45% found just once. This chain uses TRBV7-2 with TRBJ2-7, with D possibly matching TRBD2 (7 bases). The sequenced sample was blood. This TCR was sampled from an elderly man in good health. CDR3 loop: CASSPVDAGARREQYF. CDR3 in DNA: TGTGCCAGCAGCCCGGTAGATGCGGGGGCCCGTCGTGAGCAGTACTTC.